The 17 T cell receptor beta chains given below trace back to one sample, sequenced in a study of T cells in Graves' hyperthyroidism and ophthalmopathy. Amplified TCR beta CDR3 regions came from RNA transcripts. The TCR CDR3 first-round RT-PCR relied on the HTBI primer set. TCRdb analysed the multiplex PCR reads with MiXCR anew, one entry per CDR3 protein. The table includes 490,000 or so distinct CDR3 sequences, approximately 23% detected once. The specimen sequenced was blood. Every receptor here comes from a woman in her seventies with Graves' ophthalmopathy.

The CDR3 loop is CASHRGSGLYNEQFF. CDR3 DNA sequence: TGTGCCAGTCACCGGGGTAGCGGCCTTTACAATGAGCAGTTCTTC. The V and J genes are TRBV19 and TRBJ2-1; tentatively, D is TRBD2 (6 bases). This CDR3 is built from 15 residues. Trimming removed 8 bases at V and 4 bases at J, with 18 bases between. CDR1 and CDR2 from the germline V gene are LNHDA and SQIVND (reference sequence).

The chain combines TRBV10-3 with TRBJ2-3; 12 nucleotides match TRBD2. This CDR3 has 15 amino acids. CDR1 ENHRY and CDR2 SYGVKD come from the germline V gene. V shed 5 bases, J shed 2 bases, and the junction held 2 bases outside the gene matches. CDR3: CAISRTSGNTDTQYF. The CDR3 DNA follows: TGTGCCATCAGTCGGACTAGCGGGAACACAGATACGCAGTATTTT.

The V and J genes are TRBV20-1 and TRBJ2-5; possibly TRBD2 for D (7 bases). The germline V gene encodes CDR1 DFQATT and CDR2 SNEGSKA (reference sequence). The CDR3 has 15 residues. V was clipped by 2 bases and J by 3 bases, with 16 bases between them. The chain's CDR3 is CSARRGGRKEETQYF. In DNA, the CDR3 is TGCAGTGCTAGAAGGGGGGGGAGGAAAGAAGAGACCCAGTACTTC.

V is TRBV20-1 and J is TRBJ1-2, with D unclear. This CDR3 has 12 amino acids. Germline V gives CDR1 DFQATT, CDR2 SNEGSKA (reference sequence). The V gene lost 3 bases and the J gene lost 2 bases, with 7 bases spanning the gap. CDR3 residues: CSASKGNYGYTF. The CDR3, as DNA: TGCAGTGCTAGTAAGGGAAACTATGGCTACACCTTC.

For the CDR3, the DNA is TGTGCCAGCAGTTACTCACGGACAGGTTACGAGCAGTACTTC. Translation: CASSYSRTGYEQYF. This chain connects TRBV6-2 or TRBV6-3 to TRBJ2-7, with 7 bases matching TRBD1. Germline V lookup: CDR1 MNHEY, CDR2 SVGEGT. CDR3 length equals 14 residues. Trimming removed 0 bases from V and 4 bases from J; junction bases left unmatched: 3.

The chain links TRBV20-1 to TRBJ1-6; D possibly corresponds to TRBD1 (6 bases). Trimming shortened V by 6 bases and J by 0 bases, and 12 bases separated the two germline ends. The length of the CDR3 is 15 residues. Germline V lookup: CDR1 DFQATT, CDR2 SNEGSKA (reference sequence). Here the CDR3 reads CSAADRSSYNSPLHF. CDR3 DNA: TGCAGTGCCGCCGACAGGAGCTCCTATAATTCACCCCTCCACTTT.

The chain uses TRBV5-1 and TRBJ2-7, with 9 bases lining up with TRBD1. This CDR3 region has 15 residues. J lost 5 bases, V lost 7 bases, and 13 bases had no gene match. Germline lookup yields CDR1 SGHRS and CDR2 YFSETQ. CDR3 loop: CASADPGTGKNEQYF. Written as DNA, the CDR3 is TGCGCCAGCGCTGACCCCGGGACAGGGAAAAACGAGCAGTACTTC.

This clonotype appeared a few times. The chain combines TRBV3-1 with TRBJ1-2, with D unclear. Germline CDR1 is LGHDT and CDR2 is YNNKEL (reference sequence). The CDR3 consists of 15 residues. Trimming took 2 bases from V and 4 from J, leaving 14 bases between them. CDR3 protein: CASSQPTASGYGYTF. CDR3 DNA sequence: TGTGCCAGCAGCCAACCGACGGCCTCTGGCTATGGCTACACCTTC. Drawing the rest from reference TRBV3-1 and TRBJ1-2, the complete variable domain is DTAVSQTPKYLVTQMGNDKSIKCEQNLGHDTMYWYKQDSKKFLKIMFSYNNKELIINETVPNRFSPKSPDKAHLNLHINSLELGDSAVYFCASSQPTASGYGYTFGSGTRLTVV.

The rearrangement uses TRBV9 and TRBJ1-1; maybe TRBD1 (5 bases). CDR1 is SGDLS and CDR2 is YYNGEE in the germline V gene. This CDR3 spans 11 amino acids. Between the trimmed V and J ends, which lost 4 bases and 9 bases, there was a span of 10 bases. The CDR3 sequence is CASSPRVKAFF. For the CDR3, the DNA is TGTGCCAGCAGCCCCAGGGTGAAAGCTTTCTTT. Based on the CDR3 plus reference TRBV9 and TRBJ1-1, the full variable domain is DSGVTQTPKHLITATGQRVTLRCSPRSGDLSVYWYQQSLDQGLQFLIQYYNGEERAKGNILERFSAQQFPDLHSELNLSSLELGDSALYFCASSPRVKAFFGQGTRLTVV.

This chain connects TRBV7-6 to TRBJ1-6; the match to TRBD1 covers 7 bases. In germline, CDR1 is SGHVS, CDR2 FNYEAQ. The ends lost 4 bases at V and 10 bases at J; junction bases unmatched: 10. CDR3 length: 15 amino acids. The CDR3 DNA reads as TGTGCCAGCAGCTATGACAGGGTGGCTGGATCACCCCTCCACTTT. Its translation is CASSYDRVAGSPLHF.

This clonotype was counted ten times or more. This chain uses TRBV11-2 with TRBJ2-7; 8 nucleotides agree with TRBD2. CDR3 length equals 15 residues. The germline CDR1 and CDR2 sequences are SGHAT and FQNNGV. J was trimmed by 4 bases and V by 5 bases; bases with no gene match: 10. CDR3: CASSHRGSGIYEQYF. The CDR3 DNA sequence: TGTGCCAGCAGCCACCGGGGTAGCGGGATTTACGAGCAGTACTTC.

This clonotype was counted between two and nine times. The chain combines TRBV27 with TRBJ1-6; the D is unclear. This CDR3 has 14 amino acids. CDR1 is MNHEY, CDR2 SMNVEV, per germline (reference sequence). With 1 base removed from V and 10 bases from J, the gap between germline ends came to 11 bases. CDR3 amino acids: CASSLYTVRSPLHF. The CDR3 DNA follows: TGTGCCAGCAGTTTATACACAGTTCGGTCACCCCTCCACTTT.

V gene TRBV18 combines with J gene TRBJ2-7; D remains ambiguous. CDR3 length: 14 amino acids. Germline V gives CDR1 KGHSH, CDR2 LQKENI. With 3 bases removed from V and 5 bases from J, the gap between germline ends came to 14 bases. As DNA, the CDR3 is TGTGCCAGCTCACCCCCCAACGGACCCCACGAGCAGTACTTC. Its translation is CASSPPNGPHEQYF.

The rearrangement links TRBV29-1 to TRBJ1-2; 11 nucleotides align to TRBD1. CDR1 SQVTM and CDR2 ANQGSEA come from the germline V gene. The ends lost 6 bases at V and 6 bases at J; junction bases unmatched: 9. CDR3 length: 14 residues. CDR3 loop: CSVRDRGSEDGYTF. CDR3 bases: TGCAGCGTCAGGGACAGGGGGTCGGAGGATGGCTACACCTTC.

This clonotype was counted between two and nine times. The chain links TRBV25-1 to TRBJ2-1; D is unclear. This CDR3 is 13 amino acids long. Germline V gene sequence: CDR1 MGHDK, CDR2 SYGVNS. Between the trimmed V and J ends, which lost 3 bases and 6 bases, there was a span of 9 bases. Written as DNA, the CDR3 is TGTGCCAGCAGTGAGGCCCTGATCAATGAGCAGTTCTTC. This translates into CASSEALINEQFF.

Ten or more counts support this clonotype. This rearrangement joins TRBV20-1 to TRBJ1-1; a possible D gene is TRBD1 (5 bases). Germline V CDR1 and CDR2: DFQATT, SNEGSKA (reference sequence). This CDR3 contains 16 residues. The V gene lost 1 base and the J gene lost 4 bases, with 19 bases spanning the gap. The CDR3 region has the DNA TGCAGTGCTAGAGCCCCCCTTGGGGGTTCGACCACTGAAGCTTTCTTT. Translated: CSARAPLGGSTTEAFF.

This chain links TRBV20-1 with TRBJ2-7; 15 nucleotides agree with TRBD2. The CDR3 covers 13 residues. V gave up 6 bases and J gave up 6 bases; unmatched junction bases: 3. Germline lookup yields CDR1 DFQATT and CDR2 SNEGSKA (reference sequence). The CDR3 nucleotides are TGCAGTGCCCAGGGACTAGCGGGAGGCGAGCAGTACTTC. Translated: CSAQGLAGGEQYF.